This T cell receptor beta chain was profiled in a study of blood T cell repertoires in COVID-19. Study-level background: Samples representing acute and convalescent COVID-19 were sourced from the United States, Italy and Spain.

The CDR3 sequence is 14 residues long. Germline V lookup: CDR1 MNHEY, CDR2 SVGAGI. After removal of 8 bases from V and 9 bases from J, the junction contained 14 bases not matched to a gene. Only in-frame clones appear in the TCRdb table, and some are missing; sequencing was by immunoSEQ multiplex PCR. There are 450,000 to 500,000 clones in the sample; approximately 85% occur only once, and approximately 2.9% lies in the top ten. The sample was peripheral blood. The chain recombines TRBV6-5 with TRBJ1-1, with 8 bases that match TRBD1. The receptor was isolated from a human donor in a cohort sampled during active COVID-19. In nucleotides, the CDR3 is TGTGCCAGCTTTTACAGGGGGGCTGGCCCCAAAGCTTTCTTT. Its protein is CASFYRGAGPKAFF.